The 9 T cell receptor beta chains reported below all come from one sample, sequenced in a study of T cells in Graves' hyperthyroidism and ophthalmopathy. Amplified regions were TCR beta CDR3 sequences from RNA transcripts. In the first-round RT-PCR of the TCR CDR3, the HTBI primer set was used. TCRdb used MiXCR to reprocess the multiplex PCR reads, holding one entry per CDR3 protein. The sample holds 500,000 to 600,000 distinct CDR3 sequences, 16% seen once. Sequencing input: blood. These receptors were obtained from a woman aged 18 to 35 with Graves' hyperthyroidism.

The chain recombines TRBV28 with TRBJ1-5, with unresolved D. Trimming stripped 5 bases from V and 10 bases from J, with 18 bases between. Looked up from germline, CDR1 is MDHEN and CDR2 is SYDVKM. The CDR3 loop spans 14 amino acids. CDR3 nucleotide sequence: TGTGCCAGCAGTGCCCACCGCGAGAGCAGCCCCCAGCATTTT. It yields the protein CASSAHRESSPQHF.

This clonotype was counted between two and nine times. V is TRBV6-1 and J is TRBJ1-5; D uncertain. Trimming cost V 3 bases and J 4 bases, with 7 bases left between them. The CDR3 runs to 13 residues. From germline, CDR1 is MNHNS and CDR2 SASEGT. The CDR3 nucleotides are TGTGCCAGCAGTGATCGTTGGAATCAGCCCCAGCATTTT. It yields the protein CASSDRWNQPQHF.

The V and J genes are TRBV18 and TRBJ2-7, with D perhaps matching TRBD1 (6 bases). The CDR3 consists of 15 residues. The V end lost 9 bases, the J end lost 0 bases, and 18 bases lay between the germline ends. The germline CDR1 and CDR2 sequences are KGHSH and LQKENI. In DNA form, the CDR3 reads TGTGCCAGTCGAGGGATCCGGGACACCTCCTACGAGCAGTACTTC. It is translated as CASRGIRDTSYEQYF. The whole variable domain, filled in from reference TRBV18 and TRBJ2-7, reads NAGVMQNPRHLVRRRGQEARLRCSPMKGHSHVYWYRQLPEEGLKFMVYLQKENIIDESGMPKERFSAEFPKEGPSILRIQQVVRGDSAAYFCASRGIRDTSYEQYFGPGTRLTVT.

This clonotype was seen ten or more times. The chain uses TRBV7-9 and TRBJ2-3, with TRBD1 matching over 7 bases. The CDR3 contains 15 residues. V lost 7 bases, J lost 0 bases, and 7 bases stayed unmatched. The germline V gene has CDR1 SEHNR and CDR2 FQNEAQ (reference sequence). This chain's CDR3 is CASNTGTVSTDTQYF. Written as DNA, the CDR3 is TGTGCCAGCAATACCGGGACAGTTAGCACAGATACGCAGTATTTT.

V gene TRBV9 combines with J gene TRBJ2-7, with 9 bases lining up with TRBD2. The V gene end was trimmed by 0 bases and the J gene end by 6 bases; junction bases not matched to a gene: 7. This CDR3 has 15 residues. Looked up from germline, CDR1 is SGDLS and CDR2 is YYNGEE. The CDR3 sequence: CASSVGAGGPAEQYF. The DNA of the CDR3 is TGTGCCAGCAGCGTAGGGGCGGGGGGGCCGGCCGAGCAGTACTTC. The full variable domain, in which reference TRBV9 and TRBJ2-7 provide the parts outside the CDR3, is DSGVTQTPKHLITATGQRVTLRCSPRSGDLSVYWYQQSLDQGLQFLIQYYNGEERAKGNILERFSAQQFPDLHSELNLSSLELGDSALYFCASSVGAGGPAEQYFGPGTRLTVT.

This clonotype turned up a few times. This chain links TRBV27 with TRBJ2-1, with D unresolved. CDR1 is MNHEY, CDR2 SMNVEV, per germline (reference sequence). V lost 0 bases and J 6 bases, leaving 6 bases between the germline ends. This CDR3 comprises 13 residues. CDR3 nucleotide sequence: TGTGCCAGCAGTTTATCCTATATCAATGAGCAGTTCTTC. Translated, it gives CASSLSYINEQFF.

This clonotype was seen more than once but under ten times. V is TRBV27 and J is TRBJ2-5; 8 nucleotides agree with TRBD2. Germline V gene data show CDR1 as MNHEY and CDR2 as SMNVEV (reference sequence). There are 14 residues in the CDR3. Trimming removed 3 bases from V and 2 bases from J; junction bases left unmatched: 2. The CDR3 sequence: CASSFVAGQETQYF. CDR3 nucleotide sequence: TGTGCCAGCAGTTTCGTAGCGGGGCAAGAGACCCAGTACTTC.

This clonotype was seen repeatedly, ten times or more. This sequence joins TRBV3-1 and TRBJ1-2; the D is unclear. Trimming shortened V by 0 bases and J by 6 bases, and 11 bases separated the two germline ends. The CDR3 runs to 14 residues. Germline loops: CDR1 LGHDT, CDR2 YNNKEL (reference sequence). Written as DNA, the CDR3 is TGTGCCAGCAGCCAAGAATCCGTCGGACATGGCTACACCTTC. Its protein product is CASSQESVGHGYTF.

This clonotype was seen at least ten times. V and J are TRBV12-3 or TRBV12-4 and TRBJ1-1; no definite D call. Trimming pared 3 bases from V and 4 bases from J, leaving 9 bases between. This CDR3 region has 13 residues. CDR3 bases: TGTGCCAGCAGTTTCGACCTAATCACTGAAGCTTTCTTT. It specifies CASSFDLITEAFF.